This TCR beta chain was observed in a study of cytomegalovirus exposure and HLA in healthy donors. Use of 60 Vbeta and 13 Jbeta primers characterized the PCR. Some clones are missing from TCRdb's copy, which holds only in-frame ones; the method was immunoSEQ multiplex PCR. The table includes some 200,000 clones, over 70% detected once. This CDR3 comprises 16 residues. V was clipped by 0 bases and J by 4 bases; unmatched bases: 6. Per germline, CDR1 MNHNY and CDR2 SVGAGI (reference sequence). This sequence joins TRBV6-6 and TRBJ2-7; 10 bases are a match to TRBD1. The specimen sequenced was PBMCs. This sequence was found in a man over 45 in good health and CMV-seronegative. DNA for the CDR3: TGTGCCAGCAGTTACTCGTTCGGGACAGGGGCTTACGAGCAGTACTTC. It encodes CASSYSFGTGAYEQYF.